Shown below are 4 T cell receptor beta chains from a single sample sequenced in a study of beta chain features in type 1 diabetes listed by TCRdb under 2018. Beyond this particular receptor, the publication reports: Type 1 diabetes patients showed a moderate but significant shortening of TCRB CDR3 length in all four CD4+ subsets.

Their antigens remain unidentified. The library relied on the immunoSEQ multiplex PCR assay. The High Capacity cDNA Reverse Transcription Kit was used to reverse transcribe all of the isolated RNA, meaning that expressed TCRB transcripts were what got sequenced. TCRdb obtained this table from immuneACCESS and retained in-frame rearrangements with V and J assigned. These tables miss some clones; where compared with another copy, unresolved V genes account for less than half of the shortfall, and the remainder is unexplained. This sample holds 680,000 or so clones; roughly an eighth were observed only once. The top ten clones comprise approximately 0.022% of the sample. Sequenced material: naive CD4+ T cells from blood. This specimen's cell subset or site label, per the study, means: true naive CD4+ T cells. These receptors were collected from a man between 18 and 29 years old with type 1 diabetes.

This clone was counted only a few times. This rearrangement joins TRBV2 to TRBJ1-5; D remains ambiguous. Per germline, CDR1 SNHLY and CDR2 FYNNEI. V gave up 6 bases and J gave up 6 bases, with 6 bases separating them. This CDR3 region has 11 residues. The CDR3 reads CASRRSQPQHF. The CDR3 DNA reads as TGTGCCAGCAGACGGAGTCAGCCCCAGCATTTT.

A few counts support this clone. The genes are TRBV18 and TRBJ2-1; 8 nucleotides line up with TRBD2. The CDR3 is 16 residues long. V lost 1 base, J lost 0 bases, and 2 bases stayed unmatched. Looked up from germline, CDR1 is KGHSH and CDR2 is LQKENI. The CDR3 DNA follows: TGTGCCAGCTCACCACTCCTAGCGGGCTCCTACAATGAGCAGTTCTTC. Translating gives CASSPLLAGSYNEQFF.

CDR3 bases: TGTGCCTCCTGGGGGGCCAACGTCCTGACTTTC. This encodes CASWGANVLTF. The V gene is TRBV30, the J gene TRBJ2-6; D gene ambiguous. Trimming took 7 bases from V and 4 from J, leaving 5 bases between them. CDR1 and CDR2 from the germline V gene are GTSNPN and SVGIG (reference sequence). CDR3 length equals 11 residues.

The V gene is TRBV5-1, the J gene TRBJ1-1; D is perhaps TRBD1 (5 bases). Trimming removed 1 base from V and 2 bases from J, with 9 bases in between. The germline gives CDR1 SGHRS, CDR2 YFSETQ. CDR3 length: 14 amino acids. The CDR3 bases are TGCGCCAGCAGCTTGTTACAGGTTAACACTGAAGCTTTCTTT. This encodes CASSLLQVNTEAFF.